These 5 T cell receptor beta chains share one sample of origin, sequenced in a study of cytomegalovirus exposure and HLA in healthy donors. PCR was performed using 60 Vbeta and 13 Jbeta primers. The method was immunoSEQ multiplex PCR; TCRdb's version includes in-frame clones alone and lacks a portion of them. Recorded for this sample: approximately 120,000 clones. The sequenced sample consisted of PBMCs. Receptors originate from a man younger than 40 in good health and CMV-seronegative.

This chain links TRBV30 with TRBJ1-5; D possibly corresponds to TRBD1 (5 bases). Trimming took 0 bases from V and 5 from J, leaving 8 bases between them. Per the germline V gene, CDR1 is GTSNPN and CDR2 is SVGIG (reference sequence). The CDR3 has 13 amino acids. This CDR3 is CAWSVGGDQPQHF. For the CDR3, the DNA is TGTGCCTGGAGTGTAGGAGGGGATCAGCCCCAGCATTTT. The full variable domain, completed using reference TRBV30 and TRBJ1-5, is SQTIHQWPATLVQPVGSPLSLECTVEGTSNPNLYWYRQAAGRGLQLLFYSVGIGQISSEVPQNLSASRPQDRQFILSSKKLLLSDSGFYLCAWSVGGDQPQHFGDGTRLSIL.

J is TRBJ1-1 and V is TRBV19, with D uncertain. From germline, CDR1 is LNHDA and CDR2 SQIVND (reference sequence). This CDR3 spans 14 amino acids. Trimming shortened V by 0 bases and J by 1 base, and 6 bases separated the two germline ends. The CDR3 protein is CASSIDLRNTEAFF. For the CDR3, the DNA is TGTGCCAGTAGTATAGATCTCAGGAACACTGAAGCTTTCTTT.

The chain links TRBV19 to TRBJ1-1; the D is unclear. V lost 5 bases and J lost 5, with 15 bases in between. Germline V gives CDR1 LNHDA, CDR2 SQIVND (reference sequence). CDR3 length equals 14 residues. This CDR3 is CASSPVASGTEAFF. In DNA form, the CDR3 reads TGTGCCAGTAGTCCTGTCGCCTCCGGGACTGAAGCTTTCTTT.

This chain connects TRBV7-3 to TRBJ2-1; TRBD2 agrees at 9 bases. This CDR3 region has 15 residues. V lost 5 bases and J lost 8; bases outside the gene matches: 10. Germline CDR1 SGHTA, CDR2 FQGTGA. The CDR3 loop reads CASSPAGGPWYEQFF. CDR3 DNA sequence: TGTGCCAGCAGCCCCGCGGGAGGGCCTTGGTATGAGCAGTTCTTC.

The chain uses TRBV7-2 and TRBJ1-2, with TRBD1 matching over 10 bases. This CDR3 has 14 amino acids. V trimming: 4 bases; J trimming: 5 bases; junction bases outside the gene matches: 4. CDR1 is SGHTA and CDR2 is FQGNSA in the germline V gene. The CDR3 here is CASSSDRGPYGYTF. The CDR3 region has the DNA TGTGCCAGCAGCTCCGACAGGGGGCCGTATGGCTACACCTTC.